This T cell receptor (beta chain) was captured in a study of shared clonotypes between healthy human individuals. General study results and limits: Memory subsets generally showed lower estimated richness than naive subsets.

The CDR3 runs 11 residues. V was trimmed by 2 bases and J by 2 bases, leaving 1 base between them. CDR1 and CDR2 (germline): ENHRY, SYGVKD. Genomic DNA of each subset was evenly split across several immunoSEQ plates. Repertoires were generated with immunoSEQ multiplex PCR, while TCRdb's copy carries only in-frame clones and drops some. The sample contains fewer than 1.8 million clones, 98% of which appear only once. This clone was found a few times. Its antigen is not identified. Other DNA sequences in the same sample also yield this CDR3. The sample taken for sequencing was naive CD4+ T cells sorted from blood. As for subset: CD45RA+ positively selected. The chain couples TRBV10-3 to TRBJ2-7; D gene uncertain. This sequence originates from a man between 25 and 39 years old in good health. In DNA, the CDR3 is TGTGCCATCAGTGAGACCTACGAGCAGTACTTC. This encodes CAISETYEQYF.